The present T cell receptor (beta chain) was sequenced within a study of blood T cell repertoires in COVID-19. Per the original data handling: Nucleated cell counts were estimated from reference gene primer amplification. Generated by immunoSEQ multiplex PCR, the TCRdb table keeps only in-frame clones and is missing some. V and J calls and clone size are those listed in that table; D and trimming were worked out from the DNA. The repertoire holds 75,000 to 100,000 clones, with over 75% as singletons. Germline V CDR1 and CDR2: MDHEN, SYDVKM. Between the trimmed V and J ends, which lost 6 bases and 3 bases, there was a span of 12 bases. The length of the CDR3 is 15 residues.

Sequencing was done on a sample of peripheral blood. The clonotype comes from a human donor with acute or convalescent COVID-19. The donor label of this sample is uncertain. The chain carries TRBV28 and TRBJ1-6, with D uncertain. The CDR3: CASSRGYIYNSPLHF. The CDR3 nucleotides are TGTGCCAGCAGCCGGGGTTATATCTATAATTCACCCCTCCACTTT. Full variable domain (outside the CDR3, taken from reference TRBV28 and TRBJ1-6): DVKVTQSSRYLVKRTGEKVFLECVQDMDHENMFWYRQDPGLGLRLIYFSYDVKMKEKGDIPEGYSVSREKKERFSLILESASTNQTSMYLCASSRGYIYNSPLHFGNGTRLTVT.